A selection of T cell receptor beta chains follows, all from one sample in a study of shared clonotypes between healthy human individuals. Profiled with immunoSEQ multiplex PCR; TCRdb holds only in-frame clones, not every one. The profile shows around 2.5 million clones, over 85% of them singletons. Sequenced material: naive CD4+ T cells from PBMCs. The receptors derive from a man between 18 and 35 years old in good health. Some clones in this sample may be carry-over from other donors' samples. Both conserved end residues are part of each CDR3. Each record gives: D gene, J gene, clone size, V gene, CDR3 protein, CDR3 DNA. D genes are given only for firm matches. The listing skips clone size in some rows; elsewhere it reads once, few, many or a size class.

d_gene: TRBD2; j_gene: TRBJ2-7; abundance: once; v_gene: TRBV2; CDR3aa: CASSRRGAGGPYEQYF; CDR3nt: TGTGCCAGCAGTAGAAGAGGGGCGGGAGGGCCCTACGAGCAGTACTTC
d_gene: NA; j_gene: TRBJ2-3; abundance: few; v_gene: TRBV7-6; CDR3aa: CASSFRARTDTQYF; CDR3nt: TGTGCCAGCAGCTTCAGAGCTAGGACAGATACGCAGTATTTT
d_gene: NA; j_gene: TRBJ2-7; abundance: NA; v_gene: TRBV28; CDR3aa: CASRHGIIYEQYF; CDR3nt: TGTGCCAGCAGGCACGGGATTATCTACGAGCAGTACTTC
d_gene: TRBD1; j_gene: TRBJ2-1; abundance: NA; v_gene: TRBV11-3; CDR3aa: CASSPGTGVMVGEQFF; CDR3nt: TGTGCCAGCAGCCCCGGGACAGGGGTTATGGTAGGTGAGCAGTTCTTC
d_gene: NA; j_gene: TRBJ2-3; abundance: NA; v_gene: TRBV7-9; CDR3aa: CASSLGMGSTDTQYF; CDR3nt: TGTGCCAGCAGCCTAGGGATGGGCTCCACAGATACGCAGTATTTT
d_gene: NA; j_gene: TRBJ1-4; abundance: NA; v_gene: TRBV25-1; CDR3aa: CASSEYGFGATNEKLFF; CDR3nt: TGTGCCAGCAGTGAATATGGCTTTGGGGCAACTAATGAAAAACTGTTTTTT
d_gene: NA; j_gene: TRBJ2-5; abundance: NA; v_gene: TRBV5-4; CDR3aa: CASSPDRLKTQYF; CDR3nt: TGTGCCAGCAGTCCTGACAGGCTCAAGACCCAGTACTTC
d_gene: NA; j_gene: TRBJ1-4; abundance: NA; v_gene: TRBV4-1; CDR3aa: CASSQVVRVEKLFF; CDR3nt: TGCGCCAGCAGCCAAGTGGTCCGGGTCGAAAAACTGTTTTTT
d_gene: NA; j_gene: TRBJ2-7; abundance: NA; v_gene: TRBV7-9; CDR3aa: CASSLGAAWYEQYF; CDR3nt: TGTGCCAGCAGCTTAGGGGCGGCCTGGTACGAGCAGTACTTC
d_gene: NA; j_gene: TRBJ2-2; abundance: NA; v_gene: TRBV29-1; CDR3aa: CSVERGPGELFF; CDR3nt: TGCAGCGTTGAACGAGGGCCCGGGGAGCTGTTTTTT
d_gene: NA; j_gene: TRBJ2-3; abundance: NA; v_gene: TRBV5-1; CDR3aa: CASSLEPSTDTQYF; CDR3nt: TGCGCCAGCAGCTTGGAGCCGTCCACAGATACGCAGTATTTT
d_gene: NA; j_gene: TRBJ1-1; abundance: NA; v_gene: TRBV9; CDR3aa: CASNRDSNTEAFF; CDR3nt: TGTGCCAGCAACAGAGACTCGAACACTGAAGCTTTCTTT
d_gene: TRBD1; j_gene: TRBJ2-1; abundance: NA; v_gene: TRBV5-4; CDR3aa: CASSKGQGGEQFF; CDR3nt: TGTGCCAGCAGCAAAGGACAGGGAGGTGAGCAGTTCTTC
d_gene: TRBD1; j_gene: TRBJ2-7; abundance: NA; v_gene: TRBV28; CDR3aa: CASIAAGTGIYEQYF; CDR3nt: TGTGCCAGCATCGCCGCCGGGACAGGCATCTACGAGCAGTACTTC
d_gene: NA; j_gene: TRBJ2-7; abundance: NA; v_gene: TRBV19; CDR3aa: CASSFMSPAGEQYF; CDR3nt: TGTGCCAGTAGTTTTATGAGCCCCGCGGGGGAGCAGTACTTC
d_gene: TRBD1; j_gene: TRBJ2-5; abundance: NA; v_gene: TRBV28; CDR3aa: CASSTGGAPKTQYF; CDR3nt: TGTGCCAGCAGCACAGGGGGCGCCCCGAAGACCCAGTACTTC
d_gene: NA; j_gene: TRBJ2-1; abundance: NA; v_gene: TRBV28; CDR3aa: CASTERGNEQFF; CDR3nt: TGTGCCAGCACCGAGCGCGGCAATGAGCAGTTCTTC
d_gene: NA; j_gene: TRBJ1-2; abundance: NA; v_gene: TRBV19; CDR3aa: CASKDTPLANYGYTF; CDR3nt: TGTGCCAGTAAAGACACCCCGTTAGCTAACTATGGCTACACCTTC
d_gene: NA; j_gene: TRBJ2-3; abundance: once; v_gene: TRBV28; CDR3aa: CASSTSTASGSTDTQYF; CDR3nt: TGTGCCAGCAGCACCTCTACAGCGTCGGGCAGCACAGATACGCAGTATTTT
d_gene: NA; j_gene: TRBJ2-1; abundance: NA; v_gene: TRBV6-6; CDR3aa: CASSEDPDPYNEQFF; CDR3nt: TGTGCCAGCAGTGAGGATCCGGACCCCTACAATGAGCAGTTCTTC
d_gene: NA; j_gene: TRBJ2-5; abundance: NA; v_gene: TRBV5-1; CDR3aa: CASSLGAVEETQYF; CDR3nt: TGCGCCAGCAGCTTGGGCGCGGTAGAAGAGACCCAGTACTTC
d_gene: NA; j_gene: TRBJ1-1; abundance: NA; v_gene: TRBV27; CDR3aa: CASSLTGVYGDTEAFF; CDR3nt: TGTGCCAGCAGTTTAACCGGTGTCTACGGGGACACTGAAGCTTTCTTT
d_gene: NA; j_gene: TRBJ2-7; abundance: NA; v_gene: TRBV7-3; CDR3aa: CASSLAWGNEQYF; CDR3nt: TGTGCCAGCAGCCTTGCATGGGGTAACGAGCAGTACTTC
d_gene: NA; j_gene: TRBJ1-2; abundance: NA; v_gene: TRBV6-5; CDR3aa: CASSYQGKDYGYTF; CDR3nt: TGTGCCAGCAGTTACCAGGGGAAGGACTATGGCTACACCTTC
d_gene: NA; j_gene: TRBJ1-1; abundance: NA; v_gene: TRBV28; CDR3aa: CASSLDRDLGAFF; CDR3nt: TGTGCCAGCAGTTTAGATAGGGATCTGGGAGCTTTCTTT
d_gene: NA; j_gene: TRBJ2-7; abundance: NA; v_gene: TRBV29-1; CDR3aa: CSVEDQAGNEQYF; CDR3nt: TGCAGCGTTGAAGATCAGGCAGGGAACGAGCAGTACTTC
d_gene: NA; j_gene: TRBJ2-2; abundance: NA; v_gene: TRBV14; CDR3aa: CASSQEFWFQAGPGELFF; CDR3nt: TGTGCCAGCAGCCAAGAGTTTTGGTTTCAGGCGGGGCCCGGGGAGCTGTTTTTT
d_gene: NA; j_gene: TRBJ2-2; abundance: NA; v_gene: TRBV11-2; CDR3aa: CASSWAGGLKTGELFF; CDR3nt: TGTGCCAGCAGCTGGGCTGGGGGCCTTAAAACCGGGGAGCTGTTTTTT
d_gene: TRBD2; j_gene: TRBJ2-7; abundance: NA; v_gene: TRBV5-1; CDR3aa: CASSTRRAGGPYEQYF; CDR3nt: TGCGCCAGCAGCACTAGGCGGGCGGGAGGGCCCTACGAGCAGTACTTC
d_gene: NA; j_gene: TRBJ2-3; abundance: NA; v_gene: TRBV5-1; CDR3aa: CASSLQGAPGTDTQYF; CDR3nt: TGCGCCAGCAGCTTGCAAGGGGCCCCCGGCACAGATACGCAGTATTTT
d_gene: NA; j_gene: TRBJ1-2; abundance: NA; v_gene: TRBV7-6; CDR3aa: CASSLEDSSNYGYTF; CDR3nt: TGTGCCAGCAGCTTGGAGGACAGTTCTAACTATGGCTACACCTTC
d_gene: TRBD1; j_gene: TRBJ2-3; abundance: NA; v_gene: TRBV10-1; CDR3aa: CASSETGVCTDTQYF; CDR3nt: TGCGCCAGCAGTGAGACAGGGGTGTGCACAGATACGCAGTATTTT
d_gene: TRBD2; j_gene: TRBJ2-4; abundance: NA; v_gene: TRBV27; CDR3aa: CASSLSLAGLNIQYF; CDR3nt: TGTGCCAGCAGTTTATCTCTAGCGGGGTTAAACATTCAGTACTTC
d_gene: TRBD1; j_gene: TRBJ1-1; abundance: NA; v_gene: TRBV11-2; CDR3aa: CASRRTGGAEAFF; CDR3nt: TGTGCCAGCAGGCGAACAGGGGGCGCTGAAGCTTTCTTT
d_gene: NA; j_gene: TRBJ2-7; abundance: NA; v_gene: TRBV19; CDR3aa: CASSIQGHPRYEQYF; CDR3nt: TGTGCCAGTAGTATACAGGGACATCCCCGCTACGAGCAGTACTTC
d_gene: NA; j_gene: TRBJ1-2; abundance: NA; v_gene: TRBV29-1; CDR3aa: CSVVGGGKGYGYTF; CDR3nt: TGCAGCGTTGTAGGAGGGGGGAAGGGTTATGGCTACACCTTC
d_gene: NA; j_gene: TRBJ1-1; abundance: NA; v_gene: TRBV28; CDR3aa: CASSFISGRDTEAFF; CDR3nt: TGTGCCAGCAGTTTCATCTCGGGGAGAGACACTGAAGCTTTCTTT
d_gene: NA; j_gene: TRBJ2-7; abundance: NA; v_gene: TRBV4-1; CDR3aa: CASSQEKRQTGYEQYF; CDR3nt: TGCGCCAGCAGCCAAGAAAAAAGGCAGACAGGCTACGAGCAGTACTTC
d_gene: NA; j_gene: TRBJ1-6; abundance: NA; v_gene: TRBV30; CDR3aa: CAWAQGAGALHF; CDR3nt: TGTGCCTGGGCACAGGGTGCCGGCGCCCTCCACTTT
d_gene: NA; j_gene: TRBJ2-4; abundance: NA; v_gene: TRBV6-1; CDR3aa: CASSKINIQYF; CDR3nt: TGTGCCAGCAGCAAGATAAACATTCAGTACTTC
d_gene: NA; j_gene: TRBJ2-5; abundance: once; v_gene: TRBV25-1; CDR3aa: CASSDRTGVVETQYF; CDR3nt: TGTGCCAGCAGTGATCGGACGGGGGTGGTAGAGACCCAGTACTTC
d_gene: TRBD2; j_gene: TRBJ2-1; abundance: NA; v_gene: TRBV6-5; CDR3aa: CASSRRETSNDEQFF; CDR3nt: TGTGCCAGCAGCAGACGCGAGACTAGCAATGATGAGCAGTTCTTC
d_gene: NA; j_gene: TRBJ2-2; abundance: NA; v_gene: TRBV7-8; CDR3aa: CASSLVRVNTGELFF; CDR3nt: TGTGCCAGCAGCTTAGTCCGGGTGAACACCGGGGAGCTGTTTTTT
d_gene: NA; j_gene: TRBJ2-2; abundance: NA; v_gene: TRBV11-2; CDR3aa: CASSLSIRDELFF; CDR3nt: TGTGCCAGCAGCTTGAGCATCCGGGACGAGCTGTTTTTT
d_gene: NA; j_gene: TRBJ2-6; abundance: NA; v_gene: TRBV7-3; CDR3aa: CASTQGGTNSGANVLTF; CDR3nt: TGTGCCAGCACCCAGGGCGGCACCAACTCTGGGGCCAACGTCCTGACTTTC
d_gene: TRBD2; j_gene: TRBJ2-5; abundance: NA; v_gene: TRBV18; CDR3aa: CASSPPFETSGSLTQYF; CDR3nt: TGTGCCAGCTCACCACCCTTCGAAACTAGCGGGTCCTTGACCCAGTACTTC
d_gene: NA; j_gene: TRBJ2-3; abundance: NA; v_gene: TRBV5-1; CDR3aa: CASSLASSTDTQYF; CDR3nt: TGCGCCAGCAGCTTGGCCAGCAGCACAGATACGCAGTATTTT
d_gene: NA; j_gene: TRBJ2-2; abundance: NA; v_gene: TRBV27; CDR3aa: CASSFGSRVWSGELFF; CDR3nt: TGTGCCAGCAGTTTTGGTTCCAGGGTCTGGTCCGGGGAGCTGTTTTTT